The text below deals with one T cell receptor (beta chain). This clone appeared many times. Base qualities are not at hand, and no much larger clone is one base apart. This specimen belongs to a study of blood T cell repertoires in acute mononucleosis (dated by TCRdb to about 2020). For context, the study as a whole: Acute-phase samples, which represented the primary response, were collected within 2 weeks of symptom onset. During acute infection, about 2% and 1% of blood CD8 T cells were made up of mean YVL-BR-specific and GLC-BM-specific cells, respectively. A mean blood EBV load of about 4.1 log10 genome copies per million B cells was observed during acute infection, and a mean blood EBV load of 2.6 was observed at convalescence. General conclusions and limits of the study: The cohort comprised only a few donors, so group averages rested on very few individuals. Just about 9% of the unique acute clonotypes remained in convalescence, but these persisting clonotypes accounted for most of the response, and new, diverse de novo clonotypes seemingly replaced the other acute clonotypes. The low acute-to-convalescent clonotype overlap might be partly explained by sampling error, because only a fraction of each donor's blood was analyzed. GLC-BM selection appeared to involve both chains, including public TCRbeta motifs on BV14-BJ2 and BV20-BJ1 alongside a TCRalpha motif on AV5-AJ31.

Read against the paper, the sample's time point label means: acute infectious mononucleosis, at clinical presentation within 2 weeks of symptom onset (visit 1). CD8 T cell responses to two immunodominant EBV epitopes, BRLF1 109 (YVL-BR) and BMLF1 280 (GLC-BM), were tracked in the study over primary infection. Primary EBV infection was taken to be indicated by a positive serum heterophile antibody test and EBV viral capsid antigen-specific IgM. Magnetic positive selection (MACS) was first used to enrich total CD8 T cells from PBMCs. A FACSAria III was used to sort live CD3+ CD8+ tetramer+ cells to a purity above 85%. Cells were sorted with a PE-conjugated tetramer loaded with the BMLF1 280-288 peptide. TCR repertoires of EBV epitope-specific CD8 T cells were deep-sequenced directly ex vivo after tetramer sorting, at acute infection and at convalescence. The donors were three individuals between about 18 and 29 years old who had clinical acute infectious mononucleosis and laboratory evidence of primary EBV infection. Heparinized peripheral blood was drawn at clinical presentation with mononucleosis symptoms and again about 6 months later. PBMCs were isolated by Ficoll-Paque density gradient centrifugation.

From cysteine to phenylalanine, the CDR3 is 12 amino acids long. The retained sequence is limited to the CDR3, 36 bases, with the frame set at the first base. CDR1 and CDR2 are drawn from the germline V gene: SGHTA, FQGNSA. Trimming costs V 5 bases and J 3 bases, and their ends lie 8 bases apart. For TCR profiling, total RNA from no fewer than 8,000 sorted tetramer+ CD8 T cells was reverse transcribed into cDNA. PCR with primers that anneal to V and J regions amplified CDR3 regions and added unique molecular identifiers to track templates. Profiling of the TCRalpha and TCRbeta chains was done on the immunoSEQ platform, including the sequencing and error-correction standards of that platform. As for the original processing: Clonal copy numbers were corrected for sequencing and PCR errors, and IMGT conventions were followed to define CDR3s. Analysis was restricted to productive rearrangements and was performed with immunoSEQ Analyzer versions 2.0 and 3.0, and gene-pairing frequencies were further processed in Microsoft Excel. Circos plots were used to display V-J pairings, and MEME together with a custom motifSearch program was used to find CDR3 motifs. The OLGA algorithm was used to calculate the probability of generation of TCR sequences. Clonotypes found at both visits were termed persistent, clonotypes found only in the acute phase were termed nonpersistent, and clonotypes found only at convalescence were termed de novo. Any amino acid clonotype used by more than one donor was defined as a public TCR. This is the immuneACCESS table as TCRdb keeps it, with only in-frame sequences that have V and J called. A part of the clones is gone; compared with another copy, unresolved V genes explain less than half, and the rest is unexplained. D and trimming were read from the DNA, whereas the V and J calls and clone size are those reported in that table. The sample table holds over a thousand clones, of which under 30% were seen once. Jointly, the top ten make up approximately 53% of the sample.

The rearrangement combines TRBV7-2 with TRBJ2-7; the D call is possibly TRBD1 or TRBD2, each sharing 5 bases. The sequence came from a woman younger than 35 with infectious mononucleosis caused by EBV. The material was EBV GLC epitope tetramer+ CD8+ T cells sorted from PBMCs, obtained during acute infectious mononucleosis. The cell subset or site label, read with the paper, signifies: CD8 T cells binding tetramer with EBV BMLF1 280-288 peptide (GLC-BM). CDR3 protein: CASSTGGYEQYF. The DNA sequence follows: TGTGCCAGCAGCACTGGGGGCTACGAGCAGTACTTC.